The TCR beta chain under discussion was sequenced for a study of blood T cells in healthy people across ages (dated by TCRdb to the mid-2010s). A note on the overall study: In model experiments, template switching captured roughly one uniquely barcoded TCR beta cDNA molecule for every two T cells. To track age-related changes in TCR beta repertoire diversity, the study relied on deep sequencing normalized with unique cDNA molecular identifiers. To avoid experimental bias, donors of different ages were distributed randomly across sequencing lanes. Four age groups were formed from the donors: young (average approximately 17 years), middle-aged (around 39), aged (about 62) and long-lived (approximately 80). Using the same blood draw, the study looked at two additional independent replicas of 1 million unique cDNA reads for two donors, one aged 18 to 29 and the other aged 80 or older. Findings and caveats that apply to the study as a whole: Compared with the aged group, the long-lived group had more naive CD4+ T cells, fewer expanded clones and increased TCR diversity, suggesting age selection. There was a strong correlation between observed TCR beta diversity and the percentage of naive T cells measured by flow cytometry. Conclusive comparison of naive and antigen-experienced compartments was prevented by the profiling of bulk unsorted PBMCs. Because donor CMV infection status was unknown, age-related changes in expanded clonotypes were potentially confounded. Estimates of total diversity based on one million sequenced T cells were regarded as lower bounds and as underestimates. As age increased, observed TCR beta diversity per million T cells dropped in a roughly linear way, and a significant reduction was already evident by age 40.

Concerning this clonotype: The antigen this receptor binds is unknown. No base quality information exists; no much larger clone differs at one position.

Donors were a few dozen systemically healthy Caucasian individuals from Russia aged roughly 6 to 95 years. About 10 milliliters of peripheral blood were collected from each donor into EDTA-treated Vacutainer tubes. Ficoll-Paque density-gradient centrifugation was used to isolate PBMCs, with at least 7 million obtained per sample. Trizol reagent was used to extract total RNA from the PBMCs, yielding at least 6 micrograms per sample. Naive CD45RAhigh/CD27high T cell percentages were measured by flow cytometry on a PBMC aliquot from every donor. V loses 6 bases, J loses 0 bases, and the germline ends lie 12 bases apart. The germline V gene sets CDR1 to MNHEY and CDR2 to SVGAGI. The cysteine opens and the phenylalanine closes a CDR3 of 14 amino acids. Only CDR3 DNA is held: 42 bases, read in frame from base 1. To prepare the library, 5' RACE was applied. Sequencing took place on an Illumina HiSeq 2500. A second PCR of roughly 6 to 11 cycles was run with a J-beta primer mix and a sample-barcoded 5' primer. A unique molecular identifier was introduced onto each TCR beta cDNA molecule by a template-switch 5' adaptor carrying 12 random nucleotides. Each sample yielded at least 3 million CDR3-containing paired-end reads. First-strand cDNA was synthesized from all RNA with the Mint cDNA synthesis kit, primed by a TRBC-specific oligonucleotide. All cDNA was treated with uracil-DNA glycosylase and then went through a first 18-cycle PCR with the universal primers M1SS and BC2_uni_R. As for the original processing: For normalization, 1 million high-quality reads, each with a distinct molecular identifier, were randomly selected from each sample. Reads with shared molecular identifiers were discarded instead of being binned into consensus sequences. CDR3 identification, clonotype clustering and error correction used MiTCR with a Q25 quality threshold and the strictest error-elimination algorithm. A nonparametric unseen species model with Euler transformation was used to estimate lower-bound total TCR beta diversity. Using fastp at Q25 and MiXCR, TCRdb reprocessed the public reads and kept productive beta chains. Here each entry gathers all rows of one CDR3 protein and keeps the most common genes and DNA. TCRdb, not the authors, supplied the V and J calls. This sample lists about 780,000 distinct CDR3 sequences; about 45% were detected once. 15% to 20% of the sample belongs to the ten largest clones.

The clonotype comes from a man at least 80 years old in good health. The sequenced material came from blood. This receptor chain uses TRBV6-5 and TRBJ2-7; a tentative D call is TRBD1 (5 bases match). For the CDR3, the sequence is CASSETVVSYEQYF. The DNA is as follows: TGTGCCAGCAGCGAGACAGTGGTCTCCTACGAGCAGTACTTC.